One and the same sample provided the 29 T cell receptor beta chains below, sequenced in a study of shared clonotypes between healthy human individuals. TCRdb's table, derived via immunoSEQ multiplex PCR, lists solely in-frame clones and lacks some. The sample carries approximately 95,000 clones, roughly two thirds recorded once. Sequencing was performed on memory CD8+ T cells sorted from blood. The subset here: CD45RO+ cells pooled with CCR7-negative TemRA cells. Source of these receptors: a man aged 30-40 years in good health.

This clone was picked up a small number of times. V is TRBV10-3 and J is TRBJ2-1, with TRBD2 identical over 10 bases. The CDR3 extends over 17 amino acids. CDR1 ENHRY and CDR2 SYGVKD come from the germline V gene. V dropped 3 bases and J dropped 4; count of bases not matched to a gene: 9. CDR3 loop: CAISESDGLAEYNEQFF. CDR3 DNA sequence: TGTGCCATCAGTGAATCTGACGGACTAGCGGAATACAATGAGCAGTTCTTC.

In its sample, this clone was seen a few times. CDR3 coding DNA: TGTGCCAGCAGTGAACTAAGCGACCTATACAATGAGCAGTTCTTC. Residues: CASSELSDLYNEQFF. The gene calls are TRBV25-1 and TRBJ2-1; D unresolved. Germline CDR1 and CDR2: MGHDK and SYGVNS. The germline V and J ends were trimmed by 2 bases and 4 bases, with 12 bases remaining between them. The CDR3 spans 15 residues.

The rearrangement joins TRBV7-3 to TRBJ2-1, with 10 bases that match TRBD2. Trimming removed 1 base from V and 5 bases from J; junction bases left unmatched: 8. CDR3 size: 17 residues. Germline lookup yields CDR1 SGHTA and CDR2 FQGTGA. The CDR3 DNA is TGTGCCAGCAGCTTAATACCGAGCGGGAGGGCCAACAATGAGCAGTTCTTC. It yields the protein CASSLIPSGRANNEQFF.

This chain connects TRBV6-5 to TRBJ2-2; 8 bases are shared with TRBD1. Trimming took 7 bases from V and 2 from J; bases not matched to a gene: 6. The CDR3 covers 15 residues. Germline loops: CDR1 MNHEY, CDR2 SVGAGI. The CDR3 here is CASTEQGENTGELFF. Here the CDR3 DNA reads TGTGCCAGCACCGAACAGGGGGAAAACACCGGGGAGCTGTTTTTT.

This sequence joins TRBV6-1 and TRBJ2-7; 8 nucleotides align to TRBD1. The CDR3 extends over 15 amino acids. Germline lookup yields CDR1 MNHNS and CDR2 SASEGT. V shed 5 bases, J shed 2 bases, and the junction held 8 bases outside the gene matches. CDR3 nucleotides: TGTGCCAGCAGTCCCGAGGGGGGACAGGCCTACGAGCAGTACTTC. This gives the protein CASSPEGGQAYEQYF.

This clone has more than one count but fewer than ten. The V call is TRBV6-1, the J call TRBJ2-1; 10 nucleotides line up with TRBD2. Trimming at V came to 8 bases and at J to 2 bases, leaving 6 bases not matched to a gene. Germline V gene lookup returns CDR1 MNHNS and CDR2 SASEGT. CDR3 length: 15 residues. The DNA for the CDR3 is TGTGCCAGCTCTGGACTAGCGGAGACCTACAATGAGCAGTTCTTC. This translates into CASSGLAETYNEQFF.

The chain is built from TRBV6-1 and TRBJ2-5; weak D call: TRBD2 (6 bases). The germline V gene has CDR1 MNHNS and CDR2 SASEGT. The CDR3 spans 12 residues. V gave up 11 bases and J gave up 4 bases, with 14 bases separating them. CDR3 in DNA: TGTGCCGGGGGTAGACTAGGAGAGACCCAGTACTTC. This codes for CAGGRLGETQYF.

This clone was seen just once. The chain has TRBV7-3 and TRBJ2-5, with 7 bases identical to TRBD2. The CDR3 is made up of 13 amino acids. Trimming at V came to 1 base and at J to 7 bases, leaving 3 bases not matched to a gene. The germline V gene encodes CDR1 SGHTA and CDR2 FQGTGA. CDR3 nucleotide sequence: TGTGCCAGCAGCTTAATAACGGGGGGGACCCAGTACTTC. Translated: CASSLITGGTQYF.

The chain joins TRBV11-2 to TRBJ1-1, with 7 bases that match TRBD1. Trimming cost V 5 bases and J 1 base; bases outside gene matches: 10. The CDR3 sequence is 16 residues long. The germline V gene encodes CDR1 SGHAT and CDR2 FQNNGV. CDR3 region: CASSPPVAGGNTEAFF. The CDR3, as DNA: TGTGCCAGCAGCCCCCCTGTGGCAGGGGGGAACACTGAAGCTTTCTTT.

The rearrangement links TRBV25-1 to TRBJ2-7, with 9 bases aligning to TRBD2. From germline, CDR1 is MGHDK and CDR2 SYGVNS. J gave up 0 bases and V 2 bases, and 5 bases lay outside the gene matches. CDR3 length equals 16 residues. In DNA form, the CDR3 reads TGTGCCAGCAGTGAAAGTAGCGGGGGAAGCTCCTACGAGCAGTACTTC. This gives the protein CASSESSGGSSYEQYF.

The chain links TRBV10-1 to TRBJ2-7, with 7 bases that match TRBD2. Germline V gene lookup returns CDR1 WNHNN and CDR2 SYGVQD (reference sequence). This CDR3 contains 13 residues. V was pared by 3 bases and J by 3 bases, with 2 bases of the junction left unmatched. The CDR3: CASSDSGGYEQYF. The CDR3 DNA reads TGCGCCAGCAGTGATTCGGGAGGCTACGAGCAGTACTTC.

V usage is TRBV29-1 and J usage is TRBJ2-1; TRBD2 aligns across 7 bases. CDR3 length: 18 residues. The V gene end was trimmed by 0 bases and the J gene end by 4 bases; junction bases not matched to a gene: 15. Germline-derived CDR1 and CDR2 are SQVTM and ANQGSEA. The CDR3 nucleotides are TGCAGCGTTGAAGATAATACTCGGACTAGGGGAGTGTACAATGAGCAGTTCTTC. This codes for CSVEDNTRTRGVYNEQFF.

The gene calls are TRBV7-6 and TRBJ2-6, with 7 positions matching TRBD2. CDR1 and CDR2 from the germline V gene are SGHVS and FNYEAQ. The CDR3 totals 18 residues. Trimming cost V 0 bases and J 0 bases; bases outside gene matches: 5. This CDR3 reads CASSLAPGTTSGANVLTF. DNA of the CDR3: TGTGCCAGCAGCTTAGCGCCAGGGACTACCTCTGGGGCCAACGTCCTGACTTTC.

The chain has TRBV12-5 and TRBJ1-1; D is unresolved. CDR1 LGHNT and CDR2 FRNRAP come from the germline V gene. Trimming shortened V by 1 base and J by 3 bases, and 3 bases separated the two germline ends. This CDR3 spans 12 amino acids. The CDR3 nucleotides are TGTGCTAGTGGTTTGGACTACACTGAAGCTTTCTTT. It is translated as CASGLDYTEAFF.

V is TRBV9 and J is TRBJ2-4; D remains ambiguous. Germline CDR1 reads SGDLS; CDR2 reads YYNGEE. With 3 bases removed from V and 1 base from J, the gap between germline ends came to 8 bases. The CDR3 runs 14 residues. The CDR3 nucleotides read TGTGCCAGCAGCGGTCCAGTGGCCAAAAACATTCAGTACTTC. This sequence encodes CASSGPVAKNIQYF.

The CDR3 sequence: CARTTANEKLFF. CDR3 bases: TGTGCCCGAACGACGGCGAATGAAAAACTGTTTTTT. The chain carries TRBV30 and TRBJ1-4; no clear D gene. Trimming pared 8 bases from V and 5 bases from J, leaving 12 bases between. This CDR3 is 12 amino acids long. Germline CDR1 GTSNPN, CDR2 SVGIG (reference sequence).

The V and J genes are TRBV7-9 and TRBJ2-1; 7 positions match TRBD1. The germline CDR1 and CDR2 sequences are SEHNR and FQNEAQ (reference sequence). CDR3 size: 14 residues. V lost 9 bases and J lost 0; bases outside the gene matches: 5. This CDR3 is CASSRDSSYNEQFF. Written as DNA, the CDR3 is TGTGCCAGTTCCCGGGACAGCTCCTACAATGAGCAGTTCTTC.

This sequence joins TRBV10-3 and TRBJ2-7, with 10 bases that match TRBD1. Germline trimming cut 6 bases from V and 2 bases from J; bases unmatched to any gene: 4. CDR1 and CDR2 from the germline V gene are ENHRY and SYGVKD. This CDR3 region has 14 residues. The CDR3 region has the DNA TGTGCCATCAGCACCGGGACAGGGGCCTACGAGCAGTACTTC. As protein: CAISTGTGAYEQYF.

The chain couples TRBV12-2 to TRBJ2-6; no DNA check was done on the table's D call, TRBD2. TRBV12-2 is a known pseudogene. The CDR3 runs to 24 residues. The CDR3 spells CASRNPGTPHKVGSTQSRANVLTF. The CDR3 coding sequence is TGTGCAAGTCGCAACCCGGGGACTCCACACAAAGTCGGGTCCACACAAAGTCGGGCCAACGTCCTGACTTTC.

This chain uses TRBV5-5 with TRBJ2-7; 8 nucleotides align to TRBD2. Germline V CDR1 and CDR2: SGHKS, YYEKEE (reference sequence). This CDR3 is built from 15 residues. V lost 0 bases, J lost 3 bases, and 5 bases stayed unmatched. In DNA form, the CDR3 reads TGTGCCAGCAGCTTGGGAAGCGGGAGCGGCTACGAGCAGTACTTC. Encoded protein: CASSLGSGSGYEQYF.

This clone has only one observation. This sequence joins TRBV27 and TRBJ2-1; D remains unclear. Trimming took 3 bases from V and 1 from J, leaving 10 bases between them. The germline V gene encodes CDR1 MNHEY and CDR2 SMNVEV (reference sequence). The CDR3 contains 15 residues. In DNA form, the CDR3 reads TGTGCCAGCAGTTTCTTCGGGCCGTCCTACAATGAGCAGTTCTTC. Amino acid sequence: CASSFFGPSYNEQFF.

A note on this clone: This CDR3 is also generated by other DNA sequences in the sample. This chain joins TRBV15 and TRBJ2-7; no definite D call. V gave up 3 bases and J gave up 3 bases, with 9 bases separating them. Germline V gives CDR1 LNHNV, CDR2 YYDKDF (reference sequence). The CDR3 spans 13 residues. The CDR3 spells CATSRDLSYEQYF. In DNA form, the CDR3 reads TGTGCCACCAGCAGGGACCTCAGCTACGAGCAGTACTTC.

The table lists this clone with a few counts. The rearrangement links TRBV4-3 to TRBJ1-2; tentatively, D is TRBD1 (5 bases). CDR1 is LGHNA and CDR2 is YSLEER in the germline V gene. CDR3 length: 14 residues. The V end lost 0 bases, the J end lost 6 bases, and 11 bases lay between the germline ends. As DNA, the CDR3 is TGCGCCAGCAGCCAAGATGCAGGGTTCAATGGCTACACCTTC. This sequence encodes CASSQDAGFNGYTF.

The chain has TRBV27 and TRBJ2-5; no clear D gene. CDR1 and CDR2 from the germline V gene are MNHEY and SMNVEV (reference sequence). V lost 1 base, J lost 0 bases, and 6 bases lay in between. The CDR3 sequence is 14 residues long. The CDR3 protein is CASSLLDHQETQYF. Here the CDR3 DNA reads TGTGCCAGCAGTTTATTGGACCACCAAGAGACCCAGTACTTC.

This clone occurred a few times. The chain links TRBV28 to TRBJ1-2; maybe TRBD1 (5 bases). The V end was cut by 6 bases, the J end by 4 bases, with 12 bases between. The CDR3 totals 13 residues. Germline CDR1 MDHEN, CDR2 SYDVKM. The CDR3 region is CASRGDEVYGYTF. The CDR3 DNA follows: TGTGCCAGCAGGGGGGACGAGGTCTATGGCTACACCTTC.

The chain combines TRBV27 with TRBJ2-7; perhaps TRBD2 as D (5 bases). Germline V lookup: CDR1 MNHEY, CDR2 SMNVEV (reference sequence). The V gene lost 0 bases and the J gene lost 3 bases, with 15 bases spanning the gap. The CDR3 totals 16 residues. The CDR3 DNA is TGTGCCAGCAGTTTATCGGCGGGCAAAATAATCTACGAGCAGTACTTC. As protein: CASSLSAGKIIYEQYF.

The rearrangement joins TRBV19 to TRBJ1-5; D not certain. V was cut by 8 bases and J by 5 bases, with 16 bases left in between. CDR1 is LNHDA and CDR2 is SQIVND in the germline V gene (reference sequence). CDR3 size: 14 residues. Here the CDR3 DNA reads TGTGCCAGTGGGTACCTAGCCCCTCATCAGCCCCAGCATTTT. Its translation: CASGYLAPHQPQHF.

This sequence joins TRBV5-1 and TRBJ1-2; D is ambiguous. There are 13 residues in the CDR3. Per the germline V gene, CDR1 is SGHRS and CDR2 is YFSETQ. Trimming removed 4 bases at V and 5 bases at J, with 12 bases between. The chain's CDR3 is CASSPEAPYGYTF. Here the CDR3 DNA reads TGCGCCAGCAGCCCGGAGGCCCCGTATGGCTACACCTTC. Using reference TRBV5-1 and TRBJ1-2 for the parts outside the CDR3, the full variable domain is KAGVTQTPRYLIKTRGQQVTLSCSPISGHRSVSWYQQTPGQGLQFLFEYFSETQRNKGNFPGRFSGRQFSNSRSEMNVSTLELGDSALYLCASSPEAPYGYTFGSGTRLTVV.

The chain joins TRBV28 to TRBJ1-2; D may be TRBD1 (5 bases). V was shortened by 4 bases and J by 6 bases, with 21 bases between the two germline ends. The CDR3 length is 16 residues. The germline V gene has CDR1 MDHEN and CDR2 SYDVKM. This CDR3 reads CASSSPHPGLTNGYTF. The CDR3 nucleotides are TGTGCCAGCAGTTCCCCCCACCCGGGACTCACGAATGGCTACACCTTC.